This T cell receptor beta chain was obtained from a study of response to subunit inactivated influenza vaccine. TCRdb itself ran the RT-PCR reads through MiXCR, one entry per CDR3 protein. The sample yields roughly 540,000 distinct CDR3 sequences, 20% to 25% seen once. The CDR3 spans 13 residues. The germline CDR1 and CDR2 sequences are SQVTM and ANQGSEA. The V end lost 4 bases, the J end lost 4 bases, and 11 bases lay between the germline ends. The same data also went into a second study, on T cells expressing NK-cell markers. That report notes: TCR beta cDNA was made by 5'RACE template switching with UMIs. Researchers report these clonotypes also headed the CD3+CD56-NKG2C+ fraction in a few donors.

The sequencing here drew on CD4+ T cells sorted from PBMCs, taken 12 days after vaccination. This clonotype was obtained from a man aged 45-65 years who received an inactivated influenza vaccine. The chain recombines TRBV29-1 with TRBJ2-1, with D perhaps matching TRBD2 (5 bases). Here the CDR3 reads CSVGQRQYNEQFF. DNA for the CDR3: TGCAGCGTTGGTCAGCGGCAATACAATGAGCAGTTCTTC.